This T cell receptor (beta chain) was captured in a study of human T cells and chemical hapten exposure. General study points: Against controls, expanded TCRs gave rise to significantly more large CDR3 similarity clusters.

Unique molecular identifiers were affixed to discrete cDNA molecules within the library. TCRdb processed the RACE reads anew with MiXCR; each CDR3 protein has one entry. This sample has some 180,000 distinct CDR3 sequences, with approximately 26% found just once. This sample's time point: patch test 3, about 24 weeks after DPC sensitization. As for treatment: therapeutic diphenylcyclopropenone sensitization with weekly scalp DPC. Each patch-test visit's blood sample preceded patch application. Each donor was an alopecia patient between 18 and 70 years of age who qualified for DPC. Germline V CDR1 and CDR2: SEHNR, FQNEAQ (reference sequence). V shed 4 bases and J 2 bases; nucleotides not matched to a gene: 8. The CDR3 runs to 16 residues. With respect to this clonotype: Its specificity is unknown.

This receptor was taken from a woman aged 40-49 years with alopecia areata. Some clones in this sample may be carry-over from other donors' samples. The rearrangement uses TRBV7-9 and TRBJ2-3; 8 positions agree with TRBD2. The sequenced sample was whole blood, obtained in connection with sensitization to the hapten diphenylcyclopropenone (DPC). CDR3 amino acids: CASSSINSGDTDTQYF. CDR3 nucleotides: TGTGCCAGCAGCTCCATCAATAGCGGGGACACAGATACGCAGTATTTT.